Sequencing of this TCR beta chain was carried out in a study of blood T cell repertoires in COVID-19 (TCRdb year 2020). Turning to the overall study: Collaborator samples came from the United States, Italy and Spain and covered acute and convalescent phases of COVID-19. The repertoires were released in a freely available public database meant as a resource for research on the immune response to SARS-CoV-2. Sample metadata almost always included a de-identified subject ID, COVID-19 status, age in years and sex. Samples were obtained from the ongoing ImmuneRACE study (first 160 participants) and from approximately 1,200 subjects provided by 6 global collaborators. The prospective study material was composed of cDNA or gDNA derived from T cells, B-cell-depleted T cells, or PBMCs. Subjects who had been exposed to COVID-19, were actively infected with it, or had recovered from it provided the deeply sampled blood TCRbeta repertoires that made up the dataset. Where available, HLA class I and class II types were obtained from metadata supplied by the sample provider rather than from assay-based typing.

The investigation overall reported the following: The amount of clinical and demographic metadata varied by source and participant and was provided uncurated.

This clone has a single count. Its binding antigen is unknown. Base-call qualities are not available, and no considerably larger clone is one nucleotide away. TCRbeta CDR3 regions were amplified from genomic DNA using the immunoSEQ Assay, a bias-controlled multiplex PCR. As for how the authors treated the data: The number of nucleated cells in each sample was estimated from the amplification of reference gene primers within the assay. To quantify the absolute abundance of each unique TCRbeta CDR3 rearrangement, sequence reads were collapsed and filtered. For each sample, productive Simpson clonality was calculated by taking the square root of Simpson's diversity index across productive rearrangements. Entries here come from immuneACCESS through TCRdb and include only in-frame sequences with V and J called. Some clones fail to appear in such tables; in the studies checked, an unresolved V gene covers under half of the shortfall, and the cause of the remainder is unknown. Clone size and V and J calls were adopted from that table, with D and trimming inferred from the DNA. The sample table contains some 300,000 clones; only one count was recorded for just under 90% of them. The top ten clonotypes cover less than 9.5% of the sample.

Relative to germline, V is missing 2 bases and J is missing 6 bases, with 6 bases of the junction outside any gene match. The CDR3 starts with the cysteine, ends with the phenylalanine, and has 15 residues. Here the CDR3 DNA is all that survives: 45 bases in frame from base 1. Taken from the germline V gene, the CDR1 and CDR2 loops are MNHEY and SVGEGT. Participants in the prospective study were aged roughly 18 to 100 years, lived in 20 to 30 United States geographic areas, and enrolled through a virtual design. To assign participants to cohorts, the prospective study relied on clinical history that participants themselves reported in a screening survey and a study questionnaire. For ImmuneRACE Cohort 3, a participant was defined as recovered based on two consecutive negative NP/OP PCR tests, clearance by a healthcare professional, or resolution of symptoms. Mobile phlebotomists in the prospective study collected whole blood, serum and a nasopharyngeal or oropharyngeal swab from every participant. Prospective study participants could optionally give additional blood draws and questionnaires over an approximately 2-month period. Before DNA extraction, blood samples from the prospective study were shipped at room temperature or frozen.

The chain is encoded by TRBV6-2 or TRBV6-3 joined to TRBJ1-2; TRBD1 matches 10 bases in the middle. The source of this sequence is a woman aged 30 to 39 who had recovered from COVID-19. The sequenced material came from PBMCs or T cells enriched from blood (not recorded which). The DNA sequence follows: TGTGCCAGCAGTTACGGGACAGGGGAAAGAGATGGCTACACCTTC. It translates as CASSYGTGERDGYTF.